Below are 7 T cell receptor beta chains sequenced from a single sample in a study of blood T cell repertoires in COVID-19 (dated by TCRdb to 2018 to 2020). The library relied on the immunoSEQ multiplex PCR assay. Here the immuneACCESS table is served through TCRdb, limited to in-frame sequences with V and J called. Missing clones are a known gap in these copies; in checked studies unresolved V genes cover under half, and the rest lacks a known reason. The sample has under 200,000 clones on record, approximately 84% of them singletons. Less than 3.5% of the sample comes from the top ten. Sequencing was performed on peripheral blood. The receptors stem from a woman of 80 years or more with COVID-19, enrolled during active disease.

This clone was counted a single time. This chain's CDR3 is CAISDGTSGYNEQFF. CDR3 nucleotide sequence: TGTGCCATCAGTGACGGGACTAGCGGTTACAATGAGCAGTTCTTC. The chain uses TRBV10-3 and TRBJ2-1; 11 positions match TRBD2. Germline lookup yields CDR1 ENHRY and CDR2 SYGVKD. V trimming: 3 bases; J trimming: 4 bases; junction bases outside the gene matches: 2. This CDR3 contains 15 residues.

The chain couples TRBV7-9 to TRBJ1-6; D is perhaps TRBD1 (5 bases). CDR3 size: 15 residues. Trimming removed 2 bases at V and 6 bases at J, with 11 bases between. CDR1 SEHNR and CDR2 FQNEAQ come from the germline V gene (reference sequence). CDR3 nucleotides: TGTGCCAGCAGCTTAACCCTGCAGGGTAATTCACCCCTCCACTTT. Amino acid sequence: CASSLTLQGNSPLHF.

This sequence joins TRBV12-3 or TRBV12-4 and TRBJ1-1; D gene unclear. V gave up 3 bases and J gave up 5 bases, with 7 bases separating them. The CDR3 covers 12 residues. CDR3 sequence (DNA): TGTGCCAGCAGTTTTTATCAGACTGAAGCTTTCTTT. Its protein is CASSFYQTEAFF.

This clone has a single count. This rearrangement joins TRBV29-1 to TRBJ2-3; weak D call: TRBD1 (7 bases). The V gene's germline CDR1 is SQVTM and CDR2 ANQGSEA. The germline V and J ends were trimmed by 2 bases and 0 bases, with 12 bases remaining between them. This CDR3 comprises 15 residues. Written as DNA, the CDR3 is TGCAGCGTTGAAAACCCAGGGGGGAGCACAGATACGCAGTATTTT. This gives the protein CSVENPGGSTDTQYF.

V usage is TRBV28 and J usage is TRBJ2-5; 7 bases line up with TRBD2. V was pared by 6 bases and J by 5 bases, with 12 bases of the junction left unmatched. The CDR3 covers 15 residues. CDR1 MDHEN and CDR2 SYDVKM come from the germline V gene. In DNA, the CDR3 is TGTGCCAGCAGCCCGGATCTACTAGCGTGGGAGACCCAGTACTTC. Translation: CASSPDLLAWETQYF. The whole variable domain, remainder taken from reference TRBV28 and TRBJ2-5, is DVKVTQSSRYLVKRTGEKVFLECVQDMDHENMFWYRQDPGLGLRLIYFSYDVKMKEKGDIPEGYSVSREKKERFSLILESASTNQTSMYLCASSPDLLAWETQYFGPGTRLLVL.

This rearrangement joins TRBV18 to TRBJ1-5, with TRBD1 matching over 11 bases. V was pared by 2 bases and J by 5 bases, with 8 bases of the junction left unmatched. CDR1 KGHSH and CDR2 LQKENI come from the germline V gene. The CDR3 is 17 residues long. The CDR3 spells CASSPSAGQGGYQPQHF. The CDR3 region has the DNA TGTGCCAGCTCACCATCTGCGGGACAGGGGGGTTATCAGCCCCAGCATTTT.

The chain combines TRBV5-1 with TRBJ2-7, with D unresolved. The germline CDR1 and CDR2 sequences are SGHRS and YFSETQ. This CDR3 has 13 amino acids. The V gene lost 0 bases and the J gene lost 4 bases, with 8 bases spanning the gap. Here the CDR3 DNA reads TGCGCCAGCAGCTTGGTTCGGAGTTACGAGCAGTACTTC. Protein sequence: CASSLVRSYEQYF.